What follows are 14 T cell receptor beta chains derived from one specimen sequenced in a study of blood T cell repertoires in COVID-19. This table comes from immunoSEQ multiplex PCR, and its TCRdb copy is limited to in-frame clones, with some not included. The sample consists of 250,000 or so clones, about 87% of them appearing once. The source material was PBMCs or T cells enriched from blood (not recorded which). These receptors were obtained from a woman aged 40 to 55 who had been exposed to COVID-19.

Turning to this clone: The junction does not match germline at one end; this may be a read error. The chain employs TRBV5-1 and TRBJ1-2, with TRBD1 as a possible D gene (6 bases). Germline CDR1 reads SGHRS; CDR2 reads YFSETQ. This CDR3 comprises 14 residues. The chain's CDR3 is CASSLTKGDYGYTF. CDR3 nucleotides: TGTGCCAGCAGCTTGACTAAGGGGGACTATGGCTACACCTTC.

This chain joins TRBV7-2 and TRBJ1-2, with 9 bases lining up with TRBD1. Germline V CDR1 and CDR2: SGHTA, FQGNSA. This CDR3 region has 16 residues. The trim removed 3 bases at V and 0 bases at J, leaving 5 bases unmatched. The CDR3 sequence: CASSFDRGRANYGYTF. CDR3 DNA sequence: TGTGCCAGCAGCTTCGACAGGGGGAGAGCTAACTATGGCTACACCTTC.

The table lists this clone with a few counts. The V gene is TRBV28, the J gene TRBJ1-6; 7 positions agree with TRBD1. Germline CDR1 and CDR2: MDHEN and SYDVKM. This CDR3 spans 17 amino acids. Trimming at V came to 5 bases and at J to 2 bases, leaving 9 bases not matched to a gene. In DNA form, the CDR3 reads TGTGCCAGCAGTCCTCACCGACAGGGTCCCTATAATTCACCCCTCCACTTT. Amino acids: CASSPHRQGPYNSPLHF.

The chain uses TRBV18 and TRBJ1-6; 8 positions match TRBD1. V lost 6 bases, J lost 8 bases, and 12 bases stayed unmatched. CDR3 size: 16 residues. In germline, CDR1 is KGHSH, CDR2 LQKENI. The CDR3 DNA reads as TGTGCCAGCTCCCCGACAGGGGAGCCATCGTATTCACCCCTCCACTTT. It yields the protein CASSPTGEPSYSPLHF.

The chain links TRBV7-2 to TRBJ1-4, with D perhaps matching TRBD1 (5 bases). Germline V gene lookup returns CDR1 SGHTA and CDR2 FQGNSA. V was pared by 1 base and J by 8 bases, with 17 bases between. CDR3 size: 16 residues. CDR3 DNA: TGTGCCAGCAGCTTAGAGCGCACAGGTATAGGAGAAAAACTGTTTTTT. This gives the protein CASSLERTGIGEKLFF.

The genes are TRBV11-3 and TRBJ2-1; D is possibly TRBD2 (6 bases). The CDR3 has 16 residues. V lost 1 base to trimming and J lost 9 bases, with 19 bases between them. CDR1 is SGHNT, CDR2 YENEEA, per germline. The CDR3 is CASSLVLTSSGPEQFF. DNA for the CDR3: TGTGCCAGCAGCTTAGTCCTAACTAGCAGCGGACCTGAGCAGTTCTTC.

This sequence joins TRBV7-9 and TRBJ1-2; 10 bases align to TRBD1. The CDR3 covers 13 residues. Germline CDR1 reads SEHNR; CDR2 reads FQNEAQ (reference sequence). V trimming: 4 bases; J trimming: 8 bases; junction bases outside the gene matches: 4. CDR3 sequence reads: CASSYGTGEGYTF. The CDR3, as DNA: TGTGCCAGCAGCTACGGGACAGGGGAAGGCTACACCTTC. Full variable domain (rest looked up from reference TRBV7-9 and TRBJ1-2): DTGVSQNPRHKITKRGQNVTFRCDPISEHNRLYWYRQTLGQGPEFLTYFQNEAQLEKSRLLSDRFSAERPKGSFSTLEIQRTEQGDSAMYLCASSYGTGEGYTFGSGTRLTVV.

The CDR3 DNA reads TGTGCCAGCAGCCAGACAGATTGGAACACCGGGGAGCTGTTTTTT. Translating it yields CASSQTDWNTGELFF. This chain joins TRBV3-1 (or the pseudogene TRBV3-2) and TRBJ2-2, with a weak D call TRBD1 (5 bases). Trimming cost V 3 bases and J 1 base, with 9 bases left between them. The V gene's germline CDR1 is LGHDT and CDR2 YNNKEL (reference sequence). The CDR3 length is 15 residues.

V usage is TRBV6-5 and J usage is TRBJ1-1, with unresolved D. Germline values: CDR1 MNHEY, CDR2 SVGAGI. The V gene lost 4 bases and the J gene lost 5 bases, with 17 bases spanning the gap. The CDR3 is 15 amino acids. CDR3 bases: TGTGCCAGCAGTTCAATGAAAGGGAGGTTTACTGAAGCTTTCTTT. Translation: CASSSMKGRFTEAFF.

The chain has TRBV18 and TRBJ2-7; D may be TRBD1 (5 bases). Trimming shortened V by 4 bases and J by 10 bases, and 14 bases separated the two germline ends. CDR3 length equals 12 residues. The V gene's germline CDR1 is KGHSH and CDR2 LQKENI. CDR3 sequence (DNA): TGTGCCAGCTCACTCCTAGGGGAAGATCAGTACTTC. Translating it yields CASSLLGEDQYF.

This clone was seen more than once but under ten times. The chain joins TRBV9 to TRBJ2-1; unclear D gene. The V end was cut by 0 bases, the J end by 7 bases, with 17 bases between. CDR3 length equals 16 residues. Per germline, CDR1 SGDLS and CDR2 YYNGEE. In nucleotides, the CDR3 is TGTGCCAGCAGCGTAGAAGGATGGGCCCTCAAAAATGAGCAGTTCTTC. Translated: CASSVEGWALKNEQFF.

The V gene is TRBV27, the J gene TRBJ1-6; D unresolved. The CDR3 consists of 18 residues. From germline, CDR1 is MNHEY and CDR2 SMNVEV (reference sequence). Trimming cost V 5 bases and J 0 bases, with 17 bases left between them. Here the CDR3 reads CASSPYGSTGSYNSPLHF. Written as DNA, the CDR3 is TGTGCCAGCAGTCCCTATGGGAGCACCGGCTCCTATAATTCACCCCTCCACTTT.

V and J are TRBV11-2 and TRBJ1-2, with D hard to call. CDR1 SGHAT and CDR2 FQNNGV come from the germline V gene. V lost 5 bases and J 3 bases, leaving 10 bases between the germline ends. The CDR3 loop spans 13 amino acids. The CDR3 here is CASSPGGYYGYTF. The CDR3 DNA reads TGTGCCAGCAGCCCCGGCGGGTACTATGGCTACACCTTC.

The J gene is TRBJ2-3, the V gene TRBV7-2; D might be TRBD2 (6 bases). The V end was cut by 2 bases, the J end by 4 bases, with 13 bases between. Germline CDR1 is SGHTA and CDR2 is FQGNSA. The CDR3 runs to 15 residues. This CDR3 reads CASSLWGVFADTQYF. CDR3 DNA sequence: TGTGCCAGCAGCTTATGGGGGGTCTTTGCAGATACGCAGTATTTT. Filled out from reference TRBV7-2 and TRBJ2-3, the complete variable domain reads GAGVSQSPSNKVTEKGKDVELRCDPISGHTALYWYRQSLGQGLEFLIYFQGNSAPDKSGLPSDRFSAERTGGSVSTLTIQRTQQEDSAVYLCASSLWGVFADTQYFGPGTRLTVL.